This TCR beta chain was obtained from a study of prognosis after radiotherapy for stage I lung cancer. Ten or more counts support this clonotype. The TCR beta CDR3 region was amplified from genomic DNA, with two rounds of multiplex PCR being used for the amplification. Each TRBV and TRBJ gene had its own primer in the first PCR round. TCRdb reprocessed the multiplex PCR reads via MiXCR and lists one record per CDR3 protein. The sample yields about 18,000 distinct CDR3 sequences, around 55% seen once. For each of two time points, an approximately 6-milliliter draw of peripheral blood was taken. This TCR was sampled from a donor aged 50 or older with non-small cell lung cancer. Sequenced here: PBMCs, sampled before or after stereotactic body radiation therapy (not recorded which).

As DNA, the CDR3 is TGTGCCAGCAGTTTATCGGGCTCTGGGGCCAACGTCCTGACTTTC. As protein: CASSLSGSGANVLTF. The chain has TRBV28 and TRBJ2-6; no reliable D call. The CDR3 length is 15 residues. With 1 base removed from V and 0 bases from J, the gap between germline ends came to 4 bases. The germline gives CDR1 MDHEN, CDR2 SYDVKM.